The 20 T cell receptor beta chains below all came from one sample that was sequenced in a study of blood T cell repertoires in COVID-19. Profiled with immunoSEQ multiplex PCR; TCRdb holds only in-frame clones, not every one. The sample shows roughly 190,000 clones, more than 80% of them seen only once. Sequencing input: peripheral blood. These receptors originate from an older woman with acute or convalescent COVID-19.

The rearrangement joins TRBV13 to TRBJ2-7; 8 bases fit TRBD2. Trimming removed 4 bases from V and 2 bases from J; junction bases left unmatched: 7. This CDR3 comprises 15 residues. Germline CDR1 PRHDT, CDR2 FYEKMQ (reference sequence). The CDR3 DNA is TGTGCCAGCAGCTCAAAGACTAGCGTAGCCTACGAGCAGTACTTC. It encodes CASSSKTSVAYEQYF.

This rearrangement joins TRBV3-1 (or the pseudogene TRBV3-2) to TRBJ2-5; 11 bases fit TRBD2. The length of the CDR3 is 15 residues. Germline V lookup: CDR1 LGHDT, CDR2 YNNKEL (reference sequence). The ends lost 4 bases at V and 1 base at J; junction bases unmatched: 2. The CDR3 spells CASSRGTSGQETQYF. CDR3 coding DNA: TGTGCCAGCAGCCGCGGGACTAGCGGCCAAGAGACCCAGTACTTC.

The chain is built from TRBV7-8 and TRBJ1-2; possible D gene TRBD1, 6 bases. Germline V gene data show CDR1 as SGHVS and CDR2 as FQNEAQ. Trimming took off 0 bases at V and 8 bases at J, with 10 bases between the two ends. The CDR3 covers 13 residues. The CDR3 loop reads CASSLAGQTGYTF. CDR3 nucleotide sequence: TGTGCCAGCAGCTTAGCTGGACAGACGGGCTACACCTTC.

The chain couples TRBV7-9 to TRBJ2-1; a possible D gene is TRBD2 (5 bases). The CDR3 loop spans 15 amino acids. V was shortened by 3 bases and J by 6 bases, with 15 bases between the two germline ends. Germline V lookup: CDR1 SEHNR, CDR2 FQNEAQ (reference sequence). CDR3 sequence (DNA): TGTGCCAGCAGCTTGCGTGGGAGAGCGGCCAATGAGCAGTTCTTC. This codes for CASSLRGRAANEQFF.

The rearrangement uses TRBV6-5 and TRBJ2-7, with 8 bases aligning to TRBD2. V lost 6 bases, J lost 2 bases, and 3 bases stayed unmatched. The CDR3 totals 13 residues. CDR1 MNHEY and CDR2 SVGAGI come from the germline V gene. CDR3: CASRREVPYEQYV. The CDR3 nucleotides are TGTGCCAGCAGGCGGGAGGTCCCCTACGAGCAGTACGTC.

V gene TRBV2 combines with J gene TRBJ2-3; 12 nucleotides match TRBD2. Germline V gene sequence: CDR1 SNHLY, CDR2 FYNNEI. CDR3 size: 15 residues. The ends lost 6 bases at V and 6 bases at J; junction bases unmatched: 7. Here the CDR3 DNA reads TGTGCCAGCAGCCAGACTAGCGGGAGTTTCGATACGCAGTATTTT. Protein: CASSQTSGSFDTQYF.

In nucleotides, the CDR3 is TGTGCTAGTGGCACATTAAACACTGAAGCTTTCTTT. Protein sequence: CASGTLNTEAFF. This chain connects TRBV12-5 to TRBJ1-1; no clear D. V was shortened by 6 bases and J by 2 bases, with 7 bases between the two germline ends. The CDR3 consists of 12 residues. Germline V gene data show CDR1 as LGHNT and CDR2 as FRNRAP.

The V gene is TRBV4-1, the J gene TRBJ2-3, with 8 bases matching TRBD2. CDR1 is MGHRA, CDR2 YSYEKL, per germline. The junction had 3 bases not matched to a gene; V was cut back by 3 bases and J by 1 base. This CDR3 spans 15 amino acids. The CDR3 is CASSHPGLGTDTQYF. In nucleotides, the CDR3 is TGCGCCAGCAGCCATCCGGGACTAGGCACAGATACGCAGTATTTT.

The chain links TRBV7-8 to TRBJ2-7; weak D call: TRBD1 (6 bases). The CDR3 loop spans 17 amino acids. V lost 5 bases and J 3 bases, leaving 23 bases between the germline ends. Germline CDR1 and CDR2: SGHVS and FQNEAQ. The CDR3 DNA follows: TGTGCCAGCAGCGCCCGAGTCAGGGGAACTTCTCTCTACGAGCAGTACTTC. This translates into CASSARVRGTSLYEQYF.

The rearrangement joins TRBV3-1 (or the pseudogene TRBV3-2) to TRBJ1-6; D ambiguous. The length of the CDR3 is 15 residues. Germline V lookup: CDR1 LGHDT, CDR2 YNNKEL (reference sequence). The V end was cut by 3 bases, the J end by 7 bases, with 13 bases between. The CDR3 is CASSHPFPSNSPLHF. CDR3 DNA sequence: TGTGCCAGCAGCCATCCCTTCCCTTCCAATTCACCCCTCCACTTT.

This clone was counted a single time. The chain combines TRBV6-5 with TRBJ2-1; 9 bases map to TRBD2. The CDR3 consists of 15 residues. The V gene end was trimmed by 2 bases and the J gene end by 9 bases; junction bases not matched to a gene: 8. Germline CDR1 and CDR2: MNHEY and SVGAGI. In nucleotides, the CDR3 is TGTGCCAGCAGTTACGATGCGCGGGAGGGGGCTGAGCAGTTCTTC. It yields the protein CASSYDAREGAEQFF.

The chain has TRBV5-6 and TRBJ2-2; possible D gene TRBD2, 6 bases. Germline lookup yields CDR1 SGHDT and CDR2 YYEEEE. Trimming took 0 bases from V and 5 from J, leaving 11 bases between them. The CDR3 totals 15 residues. CDR3 sequence reads: CASSLAGLLTGELFF. The CDR3 nucleotides read TGTGCCAGCAGCTTGGCGGGACTGCTAACCGGGGAGCTGTTTTTT.

This chain uses TRBV21-1 with TRBJ1-5; the table gives TRBD1 as D, unverified against the DNA. TRBV21-1 counts as a pseudogene. The CDR3 contains 16 residues. CDR3 loop: CASSKGVGASNQPQHF. CDR3 nucleotides: TGTGCCAGCAGCAAAGGGGTGGGGGCCAGCAATCAGCCCCAGCATTTT.

This chain uses TRBV18 with TRBJ1-2, with a weak D call TRBD1 (5 bases). Germline lookup yields CDR1 KGHSH and CDR2 LQKENI. This CDR3 is 14 amino acids long. V lost 2 bases and J lost 8, with 15 bases in between. The CDR3 region is CASSPVEARAGYTF. CDR3 DNA sequence: TGTGCCAGCTCACCAGTGGAAGCCAGGGCGGGCTACACCTTC.

V is TRBV19 and J is TRBJ1-1, with D hard to call. Germline V lookup: CDR1 LNHDA, CDR2 SQIVND (reference sequence). The CDR3 has 13 residues. The V and J ends lost 3 bases and 4 bases respectively, with 9 bases between them. The CDR3 here is CASSMMGGTEAFF. CDR3 coding DNA: TGTGCCAGTAGTATGATGGGAGGCACTGAAGCTTTCTTT. The complete variable domain, with remaining parts taken from reference TRBV19 and TRBJ1-1, reads DGGITQSPKYLFRKEGQNVTLSCEQNLNHDAMYWYRQDPGQGLRLIYYSQIVNDFQKGDIAEGYSVSREKKESFPLTVTSAQKNPTAFYLCASSMMGGTEAFFGQGTRLTVV.

The J gene is TRBJ1-6, the V gene TRBV7-2, with 7 bases that match TRBD1. The germline CDR1 and CDR2 sequences are SGHTA and FQGNSA. There are 13 residues in the CDR3. The J segment lost 10 bases and the V segment lost 4 bases, leaving 4 bases of the junction unmatched. This chain's CDR3 is CASSSSTGSPLHF. The CDR3 DNA sequence: TGTGCCAGCAGCTCCTCGACAGGGTCACCCCTCCACTTT.

V usage is TRBV19 and J usage is TRBJ2-7; D is unresolved. Trimming pared 2 bases from V and 0 bases from J, leaving 5 bases between. CDR1 and CDR2 (germline): LNHDA, SQIVND (reference sequence). The CDR3 totals 13 residues. CDR3 protein: CASSITISYEQYF. CDR3 nucleotide sequence: TGTGCCAGTAGTATAACAATCTCCTACGAGCAGTACTTC.

V and J are TRBV4-1 and TRBJ2-1; tentative D call: TRBD2 (6 bases). Looked up from germline, CDR1 is MGHRA and CDR2 is YSYEKL. The CDR3 consists of 15 residues. Trimming took off 4 bases at V and 1 base at J, with 11 bases between the two ends. This CDR3 is CASSPLASSYNEQFF. CDR3 DNA: TGCGCCAGCAGCCCTCTAGCGTCTTCCTACAATGAGCAGTTCTTC.

In its sample, this clone was seen a few times. The rearrangement joins TRBV23-1 to TRBJ2-7, with TRBD2 as a possible D gene (6 bases). TRBV23-1 is known as an ORF, though its function is uncertain. The CDR3 totals 18 residues. Trimming removed 0 bases at V and 2 bases at J, with 20 bases between. The CDR3 DNA is TGCGCCAGCAGTCAATCTCTTAGTACGGGAGCCCCCGCCTACGAGCAGTACGTC. Translation gives CASSQSLSTGAPAYEQYV.

This clone was seen a single time. V gene TRBV10-2 combines with J gene TRBJ2-1; possibly TRBD2 for D (5 bases). Germline assignment: CDR1 WSHSY and CDR2 SAAADI. CDR3 length equals 15 residues. V was pared by 5 bases and J by 0 bases, with 11 bases between. The CDR3 DNA follows: TGCGCCAGCAGTAGCGCTGGGAGCTCCTACAATGAGCAGTTCTTC. Translating it yields CASSSAGSSYNEQFF.